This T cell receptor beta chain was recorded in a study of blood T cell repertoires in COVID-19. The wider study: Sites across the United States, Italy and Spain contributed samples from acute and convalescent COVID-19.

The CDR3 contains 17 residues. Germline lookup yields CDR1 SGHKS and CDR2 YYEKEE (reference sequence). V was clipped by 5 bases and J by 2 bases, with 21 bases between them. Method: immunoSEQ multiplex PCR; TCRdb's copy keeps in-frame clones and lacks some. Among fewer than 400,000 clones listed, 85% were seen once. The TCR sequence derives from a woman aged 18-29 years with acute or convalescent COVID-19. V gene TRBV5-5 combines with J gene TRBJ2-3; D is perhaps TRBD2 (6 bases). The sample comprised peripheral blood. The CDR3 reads CASSPLGSGRPTDTQYF. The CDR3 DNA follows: TGTGCCAGCAGTCCGTTAGGTAGCGGACGCCCCACAGATACGCAGTATTTT. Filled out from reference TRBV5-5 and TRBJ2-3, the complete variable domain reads DAGVTQSPTHLIKTRGQQVTLRCSPISGHKSVSWYQQVLGQGPQFIFQYYEKEERGRGNFPDRFSARQFPNYSSELNVNALLLGDSALYLCASSPLGSGRPTDTQYFGPGTRLTVL.